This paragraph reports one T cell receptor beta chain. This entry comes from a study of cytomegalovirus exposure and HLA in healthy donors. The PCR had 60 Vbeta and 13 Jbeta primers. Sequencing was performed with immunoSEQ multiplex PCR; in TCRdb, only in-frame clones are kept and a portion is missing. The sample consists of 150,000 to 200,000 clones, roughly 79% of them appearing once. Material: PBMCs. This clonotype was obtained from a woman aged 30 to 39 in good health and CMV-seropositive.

The CDR3 reads CASSHVGHGSGETQYF. CDR3 DNA: TGTGCCAGCAGCCACGTTGGTCACGGGAGCGGGGAGACCCAGTACTTC. The chain employs TRBV5-4 and TRBJ2-5; weak D call: TRBD2 (6 bases). The CDR3 loop spans 16 amino acids. Per germline, CDR1 SGHNT and CDR2 YYREEE (reference sequence). The ends were cut back, 4 bases at V and 5 bases at J, with 21 bases in the middle.